The next 30 T cell receptor beta chains were all read from a single sample in a study of cytomegalovirus exposure and HLA in healthy donors. The PCR had 60 Vbeta and 13 Jbeta primers. Produced via immunoSEQ multiplex PCR; TCRdb's table is partial and in-frame only. Here the sample spans around 75,000 clones, approximately 80% being singletons. The sequenced sample was PBMCs. All receptors derive from a man between 40 and 49 years old in good health and CMV-seronegative.

This rearrangement joins TRBV2 to TRBJ2-3; the match to TRBD2 covers 11 bases. The CDR3 extends over 14 amino acids. Germline V lookup: CDR1 SNHLY, CDR2 FYNNEI. The junction had 4 bases not matched to a gene; V was cut back by 8 bases and J by 3 bases. CDR3 loop: CASALAGVTDTQYF. As DNA, the CDR3 is TGTGCCAGCGCACTAGCGGGGGTAACAGATACGCAGTATTTT.

The chain links TRBV2 to TRBJ2-2, with 7 bases identical to TRBD1. CDR1 SNHLY and CDR2 FYNNEI come from the germline V gene. With V trimmed by 6 bases and J by 6 bases, 4 bases remained unmatched. This CDR3 has 13 residues. The CDR3 sequence: CASSQQGAGELFF. In DNA, the CDR3 is TGTGCCAGCAGCCAGCAGGGGGCCGGGGAGCTGTTTTTT.

CDR3 loop: CASSSPGQNEKLFF. CDR3 coding DNA: TGTGCCAGCAGTTCGCCGGGACAGAATGAAAAACTGTTTTTT. The V and J genes are TRBV27 and TRBJ1-4, with 7 bases matching TRBD1. V lost 4 bases, J lost 5 bases, and 4 bases stayed unmatched. Germline CDR1 and CDR2: MNHEY and SMNVEV (reference sequence). The CDR3 runs 14 residues.

The chain couples TRBV4-1 to TRBJ2-1; 7 bases agree with TRBD2. Germline V CDR1 and CDR2: MGHRA, YSYEKL. CDR3 length equals 14 residues. The ends lost 2 bases at V and 6 bases at J; junction bases unmatched: 4. CDR3 sequence: CASSQYSGGNEQFF. Written as DNA, the CDR3 is TGCGCCAGCAGCCAATATTCGGGGGGCAATGAGCAGTTCTTC.

The chain has TRBV6-5 and TRBJ1-6; 9 bases agree with TRBD1. CDR1 is MNHEY and CDR2 is SVGAGI in the germline V gene. The J segment lost 10 bases and the V segment lost 2 bases, leaving 6 bases of the junction unmatched. The CDR3 covers 15 residues. The DNA of the CDR3 is TGTGCCAGCAGTTACCAGACAGGGGGTGGCTCACCCCTCCACTTT. Its protein product is CASSYQTGGGSPLHF.

This rearrangement joins TRBV7-8 to TRBJ2-7, with TRBD1 matching 10 bases. Losses at the gene ends were 5 bases for V and 2 bases for J; bases not matched to a gene: 9. Germline lookup yields CDR1 SGHVS and CDR2 FQNEAQ. This CDR3 has 16 residues. CDR3 nucleotide sequence: TGTGCCAGCAGCCCCCGGACCGGGACAGGGGCCTACGAGCAGTACTTC. Its translation: CASSPRTGTGAYEQYF.

V usage is TRBV6-6 and J usage is TRBJ2-2; D is ambiguous. The germline CDR1 and CDR2 sequences are MNHNY and SVGAGI (reference sequence). Trimming removed 6 bases from V and 0 bases from J, with 2 bases in between. CDR3 length: 12 residues. The CDR3 is CASSSNTGELFF. CDR3 nucleotide sequence: TGTGCCAGCAGCTCGAACACCGGGGAGCTGTTTTTT.

J is TRBJ1-2 and V is TRBV7-8; D is uncertain. This CDR3 is built from 13 residues. Looked up from germline, CDR1 is SGHVS and CDR2 is FQNEAQ. V was shortened by 2 bases and J by 8 bases, with 12 bases between the two germline ends. The CDR3 protein is CASSLMGALGYTF. The DNA of the CDR3 is TGTGCCAGCAGCTTAATGGGAGCTCTCGGCTACACCTTC.

The chain recombines TRBV28 with TRBJ1-2; 7 bases fit TRBD1. CDR1 and CDR2 (germline): MDHEN, SYDVKM. The V and J ends lost 6 bases and 3 bases, in that order; junction bases with no gene match: 7. CDR3 length equals 14 residues. The CDR3 DNA sequence: TGTGCCAGCAGCTGGGGGACAGAAGACTATGGCTACACCTTC. As protein: CASSWGTEDYGYTF.

The rearrangement joins TRBV7-8 to TRBJ2-7; tentative D call: TRBD1 (5 bases). The CDR3 has 14 amino acids. Germline V gene lookup returns CDR1 SGHVS and CDR2 FQNEAQ. V lost 5 bases and J 0 bases, leaving 11 bases between the germline ends. The CDR3 DNA reads as TGTGCCAGCAGCCGTCAGGGTGACTCCTACGAGCAGTACTTC. Protein sequence: CASSRQGDSYEQYF.

The chain has TRBV7-3 and TRBJ2-2; D uncertain. Between the trimmed V and J ends, which lost 1 base and 6 bases, there was a span of 9 bases. The CDR3 is made up of 14 amino acids. CDR1 is SGHTA and CDR2 is FQGTGA in the germline V gene. The CDR3 reads CASSLIIPPGELFF. In DNA form, the CDR3 reads TGTGCCAGCAGCTTAATAATTCCCCCCGGGGAGCTGTTTTTT.

The chain uses TRBV2 and TRBJ2-2; D may be TRBD1 (6 bases). Trimming left V 6 bases short and J 6 bases short, with 11 bases between. CDR1 and CDR2 from the germline V gene are SNHLY and FYNNEI. The CDR3 contains 13 residues. The CDR3 reads CASREQGPGELFF. CDR3 nucleotides: TGTGCCAGCAGGGAACAGGGCCCCGGGGAGCTGTTTTTT.

V is TRBV7-2 and J is TRBJ1-1; D is perhaps TRBD1 (6 bases). The V end was cut by 3 bases, the J end by 4 bases, with 12 bases between. This CDR3 has 14 amino acids. Germline CDR1 SGHTA, CDR2 FQGNSA. DNA of the CDR3: TGTGCCAGCAGCTTGTCACAGGGTCCCACTGAAGCTTTCTTT. Its protein is CASSLSQGPTEAFF.

The chain links TRBV5-1 to TRBJ1-3; D is perhaps TRBD1 (5 bases). Germline loops: CDR1 SGHRS, CDR2 YFSETQ. The V end was cut by 3 bases, the J end by 2 bases, with 12 bases between. This CDR3 has 15 residues. CDR3 amino acids: CASSSPEGAGNTIYF. The CDR3 DNA reads TGCGCCAGCAGCTCCCCGGAAGGGGCTGGAAACACCATATATTTT. Filled out from reference TRBV5-1 and TRBJ1-3, the complete variable domain reads KAGVTQTPRYLIKTRGQQVTLSCSPISGHRSVSWYQQTPGQGLQFLFEYFSETQRNKGNFPGRFSGRQFSNSRSEMNVSTLELGDSALYLCASSSPEGAGNTIYFGEGSWLTVV.

The J gene is TRBJ2-3, the V gene TRBV19; a possible D gene is TRBD2 (5 bases). This CDR3 is 20 amino acids long. CDR1 and CDR2 (germline): LNHDA, SQIVND (reference sequence). V gave up 1 base and J gave up 3 bases, with 26 bases separating them. The CDR3 DNA is TGTGCCAGTAGTATAGTTGGTCCCGCCGTAGTATCAAGGAGGACAGATACGCAGTATTTT. As protein: CASSIVGPAVVSRRTDTQYF.

The J gene is TRBJ2-7, the V gene TRBV11-2, with D perhaps matching TRBD2 (5 bases). The CDR3 is 14 residues long. Trimming removed 1 base from V and 0 bases from J, with 7 bases in between. Germline CDR1 and CDR2: SGHAT and FQNNGV. The CDR3, as DNA: TGTGCCAGCAGCTTAGCGGGAAACTCCTACGAGCAGTACTTC. Translation gives CASSLAGNSYEQYF.

The J gene is TRBJ2-1, the V gene TRBV28; TRBD2 is a possible D gene (6 bases). Germline-derived CDR1 and CDR2 are MDHEN and SYDVKM. The CDR3 spans 12 residues. Trimming took off 7 bases at V and 9 bases at J, with 13 bases between the two ends. DNA for the CDR3: TGTGCCAGCACCCCTCGGGGGAGTGAGCAGTTCTTC. This gives the protein CASTPRGSEQFF.

This clone was recorded once. This chain connects TRBV10-1 to TRBJ2-5; 9 nucleotides line up with TRBD2. Germline-derived CDR1 and CDR2 are WNHNN and SYGVQD (reference sequence). V was pared by 3 bases and J by 5 bases, with 7 bases of the junction left unmatched. The CDR3 length is 15 residues. CDR3 nucleotide sequence: TGCGCCAGCAGTGATCTGGCGGGGGGGCAGGAGACCCAGTACTTC. As protein: CASSDLAGGQETQYF.

The chain combines TRBV19 with TRBJ2-2, with D perhaps matching TRBD1 (5 bases). V lost 3 bases and J 0 bases, leaving 8 bases between the germline ends. The CDR3 has 15 residues. CDR1 and CDR2 from the germline V gene are LNHDA and SQIVND (reference sequence). The DNA of the CDR3 is TGTGCCAGTAGTATTATGACAGCGAACACCGGGGAGCTGTTTTTT. Its protein is CASSIMTANTGELFF.

This chain joins TRBV5-1 and TRBJ1-1; D is unclear. This CDR3 is built from 13 residues. Germline CDR1 SGHRS, CDR2 YFSETQ. Trimming cost V 4 bases and J 1 base, with 8 bases left between them. CDR3 bases: TGCGCCAGCAGCCACGCCGGGAACACTGAAGCTTTCTTT. Residues: CASSHAGNTEAFF.

This clone occurred a few times. The gene calls are TRBV2 and TRBJ2-7; possible D gene TRBD1, 5 bases. V gave up 2 bases and J gave up 3 bases, with 8 bases separating them. The CDR3 totals 13 residues. Germline CDR1 is SNHLY and CDR2 is FYNNEI. This CDR3 reads CASSELQGYEQYF. CDR3 in DNA: TGTGCCAGCAGTGAATTGCAGGGCTACGAGCAGTACTTC.

The rearrangement uses TRBV2 and TRBJ1-6; TRBD1 is a possible D gene (5 bases). V dropped 3 bases and J dropped 9 bases, with 12 bases sitting between them. This CDR3 is 14 amino acids long. Germline V gene sequence: CDR1 SNHLY, CDR2 FYNNEI. The CDR3 protein is CASSDGGIRSPLHF. In nucleotides, the CDR3 is TGTGCCAGCAGTGATGGGGGGATACGTTCACCCCTCCACTTT.

CDR3 nucleotides: TGTGCCAGCAGCCAGGGGGGCAATCAGCCCCAGCATTTT. The encoded protein is CASSQGGNQPQHF. This sequence joins TRBV9 and TRBJ1-5; TRBD1 agrees at 7 bases. Germline V gene data show CDR1 as SGDLS and CDR2 as YYNGEE. V gave up 4 bases and J gave up 2 bases; unmatched junction bases: 0. CDR3 length: 13 amino acids.

The J gene is TRBJ1-2, the V gene TRBV19; TRBD1 might be the D (6 bases). The germline gives CDR1 LNHDA, CDR2 SQIVND (reference sequence). V was clipped by 5 bases and J by 2 bases, with 9 bases between them. The CDR3 has 13 amino acids. Here the CDR3 DNA reads TGTGCCAGTAGTCCACAGGGCAACTATGGCTACACCTTC. Translation gives CASSPQGNYGYTF.

CDR3 sequence reads: CASSKTGAAYNEQFF. In DNA, the CDR3 is TGTGCCAGCAGTAAGACAGGGGCGGCCTACAATGAGCAGTTCTTC. The V call is TRBV6-5, the J call TRBJ2-1; 8 bases match TRBD1. J was trimmed by 2 bases and V by 5 bases; bases with no gene match: 5. The length of the CDR3 is 15 residues. Germline lookup yields CDR1 MNHEY and CDR2 SVGAGI.

This chain connects TRBV9 to TRBJ2-7; D is perhaps TRBD2 (6 bases). With 2 bases removed from V and 4 bases from J, the gap between germline ends came to 13 bases. The CDR3 runs 14 residues. The germline CDR1 and CDR2 sequences are SGDLS and YYNGEE. CDR3 bases: TGTGCCAGCAGCGTCGGGCAGGGAGGTTACGAGCAGTACTTC. It translates to CASSVGQGGYEQYF.

A single count supports this clone. The genes are TRBV28 and TRBJ1-6; no clear D. V was shortened by 10 bases and J by 3 bases, with 10 bases between the two germline ends. This CDR3 has 13 amino acids. Germline assignment: CDR1 MDHEN and CDR2 SYDVKM. CDR3 sequence reads: CAIRQSYNSPLHF. CDR3 bases: TGTGCCATCAGACAAAGCTATAATTCACCCCTCCACTTT.

The J gene is TRBJ1-5, the V gene TRBV28, with 8 bases fitting TRBD1. V shed 6 bases, J shed 4 bases, and the junction held 14 bases outside the gene matches. The CDR3 is 17 amino acids. Germline values: CDR1 MDHEN, CDR2 SYDVKM. CDR3 nucleotide sequence: TGTGCCAGCAGCCGGACAGGGAAGGTAGGGAAAAATCAGCCCCAGCATTTT. It codes for CASSRTGKVGKNQPQHF.

The sample holds a few counts of this clone. Germline is not matched at one junction end, which may reflect a read error. The genes are TRBV7-2 and TRBJ2-7; 7 bases are a match to TRBD2. The germline CDR1 and CDR2 sequences are SGHTA and FQGNSA. The CDR3 spans 15 residues. The CDR3 bases are TGTGCCAGCAGTTTAGATTCGCGGGGGTTCTACGAGCAGTACTTC. Translated, it gives CASSLDSRGFYEQYF.

V is TRBV19 and J is TRBJ2-2; 14 bases align to TRBD2. The germline gives CDR1 LNHDA, CDR2 SQIVND (reference sequence). The junction had 9 bases not matched to a gene; V was cut back by 4 bases and J by 5 bases. This CDR3 contains 18 residues. CDR3 sequence reads: CASSTRLAGGRGTGELFF. The CDR3 coding sequence is TGTGCCAGTAGTACCCGACTAGCGGGGGGGCGTGGGACCGGGGAGCTGTTTTTT.